The rows below give T cell receptor beta chains drawn from one sample of a study of PD-L1 blockade in urothelial cancer. Using immunoSEQ multiplex PCR, the repertoire was profiled, and TCRdb retains in-frame clones only, with some absent. This sample has about 37,000 clones, with about four fifths found just once. Sequencing used PBMCs, obtained around atezolizumab (anti-PD-L1) treatment. The receptors were sampled from a man aged 55 to 70 with urothelial cancer. The CDR3 runs from the conserved cysteine through the conserved F or W. A D gene is named only where the DNA matches it firmly. Clone size is not always given. Where it is, it says once, few, many or a class for expanded clones.

d_call: TRBD1
v_call: TRBV5-4
clone_size: .
j_call: TRBJ2-7
cdr3_nt: TGTGCCAGCAGCTTGGAAGGGGACAGGGTCTACGAGCAGTACTTC
cdr3_aa: CASSLEGDRVYEQYF

d_call: TRBD1
v_call: TRBV9
clone_size: .
j_call: TRBJ1-2
cdr3_nt: TGTGCCAGCAGCGCCGGACAGGGCCTTACCTATGGCTACACCTTC
cdr3_aa: CASSAGQGLTYGYTF

d_call: TRBD2
v_call: TRBV2
clone_size: .
j_call: TRBJ2-5
cdr3_nt: TGTGCCAGCCTAAACCCGGGGACTAGCGGGGAGACCCAGTACTTC
cdr3_aa: CASLNPGTSGETQYF

d_call: .
v_call: TRBV6-6
clone_size: .
j_call: TRBJ1-1
cdr3_nt: TGTGCCAGCAGTTACTTTCTTTGGGGGCAGTACACTGAAGCTTTCTTT
cdr3_aa: CASSYFLWGQYTEAFF

d_call: TRBD2
v_call: TRBV9
clone_size: .
j_call: TRBJ2-5
cdr3_nt: TGTGCCAGCAGCGCCGGGACTAAACAAGAGACCCAGTACTTC
cdr3_aa: CASSAGTKQETQYF

d_call: .
v_call: TRBV13
clone_size: .
j_call: TRBJ2-1
cdr3_nt: TGTGCCAGCAAGGGAGGTGAGCAGTTCTTC
cdr3_aa: CASKGGEQFF

d_call: .
v_call: TRBV4-2
clone_size: .
j_call: TRBJ2-3
cdr3_nt: TGTGCCAGTCGTAAATCGGACAGCACTAGCACAGATACGCAGTATTTT
cdr3_aa: CASRKSDSTSTDTQYF

d_call: TRBD1
v_call: TRBV4-1
clone_size: .
j_call: TRBJ2-7
cdr3_nt: TGCGCCAGCAGCCAGATCCCCGGACAGGTGAAGCAGTACTTC
cdr3_aa: CASSQIPGQVKQYF

d_call: TRBD1
v_call: TRBV6-5
clone_size: .
j_call: TRBJ2-5
cdr3_nt: TGTGCCAGCAGTTCTCGGACAGGGGGCGCAGAGACCCAGTACTTC
cdr3_aa: CASSSRTGGAETQYF

d_call: TRBD1
v_call: TRBV7-9
clone_size: few
j_call: TRBJ1-4
cdr3_nt: TGTGCCAGCAGCTCCCCCAACAGGGGTGGTGAAAAACTGTTTTTT
cdr3_aa: CASSSPNRGGEKLFF

d_call: TRBD2
v_call: TRBV4-2
clone_size: .
j_call: TRBJ2-3
cdr3_nt: TGTGCCAGCAGCCAAGAAGTCCGGGGGGGCACAGATACGCAGTATTTT
cdr3_aa: CASSQEVRGGTDTQYF

d_call: TRBD1
v_call: TRBV10-3
clone_size: .
j_call: TRBJ2-7
cdr3_nt: TGTGCCACCCTTGGACAGGGCAGGCAGGAGCAGTACTTC
cdr3_aa: CATLGQGRQEQYF

d_call: TRBD1
v_call: TRBV28
clone_size: .
j_call: TRBJ2-5
cdr3_nt: TGTGCCAGCAGTCTGGACAGGGGCGCACAGACCCAGTACTTC
cdr3_aa: CASSLDRGAQTQYF

d_call: TRBD1
v_call: TRBV5-1
clone_size: few
j_call: TRBJ1-6
cdr3_nt: TGCGCCAGCAGCTTGTCTTCGGGACAGGAGACTTCACCCCTCCACTTT
cdr3_aa: CASSLSSGQETSPLHF

d_call: TRBD2
v_call: TRBV11-2
clone_size: .
j_call: TRBJ2-5
cdr3_nt: TGTGCCAGCAGCTCGGGACTAGCGGGGGTTCACCAAGAGACCCAGTACTTC
cdr3_aa: CASSSGLAGVHQETQYF

d_call: .
v_call: TRBV4-2
clone_size: .
j_call: TRBJ2-5
cdr3_nt: TGTGCCAGCAGCCAAGTACAGAACCAAGAGACCCAGTACTTC
cdr3_aa: CASSQVQNQETQYF

d_call: TRBD1
v_call: TRBV2
clone_size: once
j_call: TRBJ1-5
cdr3_nt: TGTGCCAGCAGTCTTGGGACAGCAAATCAGCCCCAGCATTTT
cdr3_aa: CASSLGTANQPQHF

d_call: .
v_call: TRBV6-6
clone_size: .
j_call: TRBJ1-1
cdr3_nt: TGTGCCAGCAAACGCAGTAACACTGAAGCTTTCTTT
cdr3_aa: CASKRSNTEAFF

d_call: TRBD2
v_call: TRBV5-1
clone_size: .
j_call: TRBJ2-2
cdr3_nt: TGCGCCAGCAGCCTGATAGCGGGGGTGAACACCGGGGAGCTGTTTTTT
cdr3_aa: CASSLIAGVNTGELFF

d_call: .
v_call: TRBV5-5
clone_size: .
j_call: TRBJ2-1
cdr3_nt: TGTGCCAGCAGCCTTTTACCACACGATGGTGAGCAGTTCTTC
cdr3_aa: CASSLLPHDGEQFF

d_call: TRBD1
v_call: TRBV7-8
clone_size: once
j_call: TRBJ2-1
cdr3_nt: TGTGCCAGCAGCTCCGACCAAGGGGGCGTGTACAATGAGCAGTTCTTC
cdr3_aa: CASSSDQGGVYNEQFF

d_call: TRBD1
v_call: TRBV19
clone_size: .
j_call: TRBJ2-6
cdr3_nt: TGTGCCAGTAGTAACAGGGGACCCGGGGCCAACGTCCTGACTTTC
cdr3_aa: CASSNRGPGANVLTF

d_call: TRBD2
v_call: TRBV5-1
clone_size: once
j_call: TRBJ2-3
cdr3_nt: TGCGCCAGCAGCAACTTAGCGGGGGGGCCGACAGATACGCAGTATTTT
cdr3_aa: CASSNLAGGPTDTQYF

d_call: .
v_call: TRBV5-1
clone_size: .
j_call: TRBJ2-7
cdr3_nt: TGCGCCAGCAGCTTGGGAGGGTACGAGCAGTACTTC
cdr3_aa: CASSLGGYEQYF

d_call: TRBD1
v_call: TRBV28
clone_size: .
j_call: TRBJ1-5
cdr3_nt: TGTGCCAGCAGTTGGGGTGGACAGGGGGCGGGTCAGCCCCAGCATTTT
cdr3_aa: CASSWGGQGAGQPQHF

d_call: TRBD1
v_call: TRBV30
clone_size: few
j_call: TRBJ2-7
cdr3_nt: TGTGCCTGGAGTGGGGGACAGGAATCCTACGAGCAGTACTTC
cdr3_aa: CAWSGGQESYEQYF

d_call: .
v_call: TRBV7-3
clone_size: .
j_call: TRBJ2-2
cdr3_nt: TGTGCCAGCAGCTTAGGGACAGGGGAGCTGTTTTTT
cdr3_aa: CASSLGTGELFF

d_call: TRBD1
v_call: TRBV28
clone_size: .
j_call: TRBJ2-7
cdr3_nt: TGTGCCAGCAGTAGACAGGGGGGTAGCTACGAGCAGTACTTC
cdr3_aa: CASSRQGGSYEQYF

d_call: .
v_call: TRBV7-9
clone_size: .
j_call: TRBJ1-5
cdr3_nt: TGTGCCAGCAGCTTAGGCGGGGGGCCCCAGCATTTT
cdr3_aa: CASSLGGGPQHF

d_call: TRBD1
v_call: TRBV28
clone_size: .
j_call: TRBJ2-7
cdr3_nt: TGTGCCAGCAGGACCACCGGGACAGGGGGGGACGAGCAGTACTTC
cdr3_aa: CASRTTGTGGDEQYF

d_call: TRBD1
v_call: TRBV30
clone_size: .
j_call: TRBJ1-1
cdr3_nt: TGTGCCTGGAGTCCCCGGGACAGGGATCAGGGTGAAGCTTTCTTT
cdr3_aa: CAWSPRDRDQGEAFF

d_call: .
v_call: TRBV15
clone_size: medium-sized
j_call: TRBJ1-5
cdr3_nt: TGTGCCACCAGCAGAGATCTCGGGGGATATAGCAATCAGCCCCAGCATTTT
cdr3_aa: CATSRDLGGYSNQPQHF

d_call: .
v_call: TRBV29-1
clone_size: few
j_call: TRBJ1-1
cdr3_nt: TGCAGCGTTGAAGTACAGGTTTTCGGCACTGAAGCTTTCTTT
cdr3_aa: CSVEVQVFGTEAFF

d_call: .
v_call: TRBV18
clone_size: .
j_call: TRBJ1-5
cdr3_nt: TGTGCCAGCTCACCTTACACGACAGAGGGGGGCAATCAGCCCCAGCATTTT
cdr3_aa: CASSPYTTEGGNQPQHF

d_call: .
v_call: TRBV27
clone_size: .
j_call: TRBJ1-2
cdr3_nt: TGTGCCAGCAGAACAGGGCATATGGGCTACACCTTC
cdr3_aa: CASRTGHMGYTF

d_call: TRBD1
v_call: TRBV11-2
clone_size: .
j_call: TRBJ2-1
cdr3_nt: TGTGCCAGTCACCGGGACAGGGTCTACAATGAGCAGTTCTTC
cdr3_aa: CASHRDRVYNEQFF

d_call: TRBD2
v_call: TRBV18
clone_size: .
j_call: TRBJ2-1
cdr3_nt: TGTGCCAGCTCACCGGAGCGGGGAGCCTACAATGAGCAGTTCTTC
cdr3_aa: CASSPERGAYNEQFF

d_call: .
v_call: TRBV5-4
clone_size: .
j_call: TRBJ1-5
cdr3_nt: TGTGCCAGCAGCTTGGGGGGGGGAAGCAGCAATCAGCCCCAGCATTTT
cdr3_aa: CASSLGGGSSNQPQHF

d_call: TRBD1
v_call: TRBV11-2
clone_size: few
j_call: TRBJ1-3
cdr3_nt: TGTGCCAGCAGCTTGGACAGGGTAAAAGACACCATATATTTT
cdr3_aa: CASSLDRVKDTIYF

d_call: .
v_call: TRBV5-6
clone_size: few
j_call: TRBJ2-2
cdr3_nt: TGTGCCAGCAGCTTGGGTTGGGCTCCCGAAGGCACCGGGGAGCTGTTTTTT
cdr3_aa: CASSLGWAPEGTGELFF

d_call: TRBD1
v_call: TRBV6-1
clone_size: .
j_call: TRBJ1-5
cdr3_nt: TGTGCCAGCAGACCACAGGGGCTGGGCAATCAGCCCCAGCATTTT
cdr3_aa: CASRPQGLGNQPQHF

d_call: .
v_call: TRBV5-1
clone_size: .
j_call: TRBJ2-2
cdr3_nt: TGCGCCAGCAGCTTCGCGGAGGACACCGGGGAGCTGTTTTTT
cdr3_aa: CASSFAEDTGELFF

d_call: .
v_call: TRBV7-9
clone_size: .
j_call: TRBJ2-7
cdr3_nt: TGTGCCAGCAGGGATACCGGGGGTTCCTACGAGCAGTACTTC
cdr3_aa: CASRDTGGSYEQYF